One sample yielded the 6 T cell receptor beta chains listed below, sequenced in a study of blood T cell repertoires in COVID-19. The protocol was immunoSEQ multiplex PCR, while the TCRdb copy is restricted to in-frame clones and leaves out a portion. The sample has 100,000 to 120,000 clones, nearly 90% seen once. The sample consisted of peripheral blood. Receptors originate from a woman in her seventies who had recovered from COVID-19.

The genes are TRBV6-1 and TRBJ1-5; TRBD1 aligns across 9 bases. Trimming removed 0 bases from V and 1 base from J; junction bases left unmatched: 4. The germline gives CDR1 MNHNS, CDR2 SASEGT. CDR3 length equals 17 residues. The CDR3 protein is CASSEALTGGSNQPQHF. As DNA, the CDR3 is TGTGCCAGCAGTGAAGCGCTGACAGGGGGAAGCAATCAGCCCCAGCATTTT.

The V and J genes are TRBV5-1 and TRBJ2-2; 7 bases map to TRBD2. The V and J ends lost 3 bases and 4 bases, in that order; junction bases with no gene match: 12. There are 17 residues in the CDR3. Germline CDR1 SGHRS, CDR2 YFSETQ. The CDR3 DNA reads as TGCGCCAGCAGCTCCTCCGGGACTAACCGGATCACCGGGGAGCTGTTTTTT. As protein: CASSSSGTNRITGELFF.

The rearrangement uses TRBV7-9 and TRBJ2-5; 11 bases are shared with TRBD2. V gave up 5 bases and J gave up 1 base; unmatched junction bases: 9. The CDR3 has 17 amino acids. Germline CDR1 reads SEHNR; CDR2 reads FQNEAQ (reference sequence). The CDR3 spells CASSPGIAGGAQETQYF. CDR3 nucleotide sequence: TGTGCCAGCAGCCCCGGGATAGCGGGAGGGGCCCAAGAGACCCAGTACTTC.

This clone was detected once. The chain combines TRBV5-4 with TRBJ1-4, with a tentative D call TRBD1 (5 bases). The germline gives CDR1 SGHNT, CDR2 YYREEE (reference sequence). V dropped 4 bases and J dropped 4 bases, with 8 bases sitting between them. The CDR3 is 13 amino acids. CDR3 sequence (DNA): TGTGCCAGCAGCATCCAGGGTAATGAAAAACTGTTTTTT. Translation: CASSIQGNEKLFF.

This chain connects TRBV7-2 to TRBJ1-3; 10 bases align to TRBD1. Per the germline V gene, CDR1 is SGHTA and CDR2 is FQGNSA. The CDR3 totals 16 residues. V was clipped by 5 bases and J by 4 bases; unmatched bases: 8. CDR3: CASSRGGTGAGNTIYF. Written as DNA, the CDR3 is TGTGCCAGCAGCCGGGGGGGGACAGGGGCCGGAAACACCATATATTTT.

The CDR3 protein is CASSFRDDQPQHF. DNA of the CDR3: TGTGCCAGCAGTTTCAGGGATGATCAGCCCCAGCATTTT. The genes are TRBV12-3 or TRBV12-4 and TRBJ1-5, with D perhaps TRBD1 (5 bases). Trimming shortened V by 3 bases and J by 5 bases, and 8 bases separated the two germline ends. This CDR3 region has 13 residues.